These T cell receptor beta chains were read from a single sample in a study of post-analysis software for immune sequencing data. TCRdb passed the PCR reads through MiXCR, listing each CDR3 protein once. In the table there are hundreds of thousands of distinct CDR3 sequences, 25% to 30% of which are singletons. The specimen was blood. The receptors were sampled from a girl under 18 with multiple sclerosis. Each CDR3 is given with its conserved first and last residue. The order of the fields is D gene, CDR3 length, J gene, clone size, V gene, CDR3 protein, CDR3 DNA. The D gene is left open where the match is weak. Expanded clones are given a class, and other clones once, few, many or no size at all.

D: -; length: 17; J: TRBJ1-2; size: few; V: TRBV9; CDR3: CASSVAEATFLGYGYTF; DNA: TGTGCCAGCAGCGTTGCCGAGGCCACCTTCCTCGGGTATGGCTACACCTTC
D: TRBD2; length: 16; J: TRBJ2-3; size: once; V: TRBV12-3/TRBV12-4; CDR3: CASSHRAGGLPDTQYF; DNA: TGTGCCAGCAGTCACCGAGCGGGGGGGCTGCCAGATACGCAGTATTTT
D: -; length: 15; J: TRBJ2-5; size: few; V: TRBV10-3; CDR3: CAITPGALGQETQYF; DNA: TGTGCCATCACCCCGGGGGCTTTGGGCCAAGAGACCCAGTACTTC
D: -; length: 16; J: TRBJ2-1; size: -; V: TRBV20-1; CDR3: CSAPRLGGGAYNEQFF; DNA: TGCAGTGCCCCCCGGTTGGGGGGGGGCGCCTACAATGAGCAGTTCTTC
D: TRBD2; length: 17; J: TRBJ2-7; size: -; V: TRBV7-6; CDR3: CASSLEPAKGLAYEQYF; DNA: TGTGCCAGCAGCTTAGAGCCTGCTAAGGGACTAGCTTACGAGCAGTACTTC
D: -; length: 15; J: TRBJ1-6; size: few; V: TRBV2; CDR3: CASSLTDVYNSPLHF; DNA: TGTGCCAGCAGTTTGACGGATGTCTATAATTCACCCCTCCACTTT
D: -; length: 14; J: TRBJ1-2; size: few; V: TRBV29-1; CDR3: CSVGGRGVGYGHTF; DNA: TGCAGCGTTGGAGGACGGGGGGTTGGCTACGGCCACACCTTC
D: TRBD2; length: 16; J: TRBJ2-3; size: few; V: TRBV6-1; CDR3: CASSGSTSGVGDTQYF; DNA: TGTGCCAGCAGTGGGTCGACTAGCGGGGTGGGAGATACGCAGTATTTT
D: -; length: 14; J: TRBJ1-5; size: few; V: TRBV20-1; CDR3: CSARRGQSNQPQHF; DNA: TGCAGTGCTAGACGTGGACAGAGCAATCAGCCCCAGCATTTT
D: TRBD2; length: 12; J: TRBJ2-1; size: many; V: TRBV29-1; CDR3: CSAAPAGLGQFF; DNA: TGCAGCGCTGCCCCAGCGGGACTCGGTCAGTTCTTC
D: TRBD2; length: 16; J: TRBJ2-1; size: few; V: TRBV5-1; CDR3: CASEPGLAATYNGQFF; DNA: TGCGCCAGCGAACCGGGACTAGCGGCCACGTACAATGGGCAGTTCTTC
D: -; length: 12; J: TRBJ1-2; size: -; V: TRBV7-8; CDR3: CASSQLGNGYTF; DNA: TGTGCCAGCAGCCAGTTGGGGAATGGCTACACCTTC
D: -; length: 15; J: TRBJ1-2; size: -; V: TRBV4-3; CDR3: CASSQEQGLPYGYTF; DNA: TGCGCCAGCAGCCAAGAACAGGGCCTTCCCTATGGCTACACCTTC
D: TRBD1; length: 14; J: TRBJ2-4; size: -; V: TRBV7-8; CDR3: CASSSGTGATIQYF; DNA: TGTGCCAGCAGTTCCGGGACAGGGGCAACCATTCAGTACTTC
D: -; length: 13; J: TRBJ2-7; size: few; V: TRBV29-1; CDR3: CSAELTAYNEQYF; DNA: TGCAGCGCTGAATTGACAGCCTACAATGAGCAGTACTTC
D: -; length: 13; J: TRBJ2-1; size: few; V: TRBV7-2; CDR3: CASSLVRVNEQFF; DNA: TGTGCCAGCAGCTTAGTCAGGGTTAATGAGCAGTTCTTC
D: TRBD1; length: 14; J: TRBJ2-1; size: -; V: TRBV2; CDR3: CASSDQGARNEQFF; DNA: TGTGCCAGCAGTGATCAGGGGGCAAGGAATGAGCAGTTCTTC
D: -; length: 18; J: TRBJ1-5; size: -; V: TRBV12-3/TRBV12-4; CDR3: CASSPTGLGRAGNQPQHF; DNA: TGTGCCAGCAGTCCCACGGGTTTGGGACGAGCTGGGAATCAGCCCCAGCATTTT
D: -; length: 12; J: TRBJ1-2; size: few; V: TRBV24-1; CDR3: CPHRRGFRGYTF; DNA: TGTCCGCACCGGAGGGGGTTCCGAGGCTACACCTTC
D: -; length: 14; J: TRBJ1-6; size: few; V: TRBV5-6; CDR3: CASSLPDSYSPLHF; DNA: TGTGCCAGCAGCTTGCCGGACAGTTATTCACCCCTCCACTTT
D: -; length: 16; J: TRBJ2-3; size: -; V: TRBV5-1; CDR3: CASSLLYGSTTDTQYF; DNA: TGCGCCAGCAGCTTGCTATACGGATCAACCACAGATACGCAGTATTTT
D: TRBD1; length: 12; J: TRBJ2-7; size: many; V: TRBV29-1; CDR3: CSVPGQGYEQYF; DNA: TGCAGCGTTCCTGGACAGGGGTACGAGCAGTACTTC
D: TRBD1; length: 15; J: TRBJ1-4; size: few; V: TRBV5-1; CDR3: CASSLGQGSNEKLFF; DNA: TGCGCCAGCAGCTTGGGACAGGGCTCTAATGAAAAACTGTTTTTT
D: TRBD1; length: 13; J: TRBJ2-3; size: many; V: TRBV7-9; CDR3: CASSPRGPDTQYF; DNA: TGTGCCAGCAGCCCGAGGGGGCCCGATACGCAGTATTTT
D: -; length: 14; J: TRBJ2-5; size: few; V: TRBV28; CDR3: CASSLPRVQETQYF; DNA: TGTGCCAGCAGTTTACCCCGGGTCCAAGAGACCCAGTACTTC
D: -; length: 12; J: TRBJ1-6; size: -; V: TRBV11-2; CDR3: CASSLGSAPLHF; DNA: TGTGCCAGCAGCTTAGGCTCCGCCCCCCTCCACTTT
D: TRBD1; length: 14; J: TRBJ2-7; size: -; V: TRBV6-2/TRBV6-3; CDR3: CASRNDRAIYEQYF; DNA: TGTGCCAGCAGAAACGACAGGGCCATCTACGAGCAGTACTTC
D: TRBD1; length: 15; J: TRBJ2-3; size: few; V: TRBV5-1; CDR3: CASSWTGGKADTQYF; DNA: TGCGCCAGCAGTTGGACAGGGGGCAAGGCAGATACGCAGTATTTT
D: TRBD1; length: 15; J: TRBJ1-5; size: -; V: TRBV5-1; CDR3: CASSLGGTGNQPQHF; DNA: TGCGCCAGCAGCCTAGGAGGGACAGGGAATCAGCCCCAGCATTTT
D: TRBD2; length: 15; J: TRBJ2-3; size: -; V: TRBV7-2; CDR3: CATSPSGSYPDAQYF; DNA: TGTGCCACATCCCCCAGCGGGAGTTATCCAGATGCGCAGTATTTT
D: -; length: 16; J: TRBJ1-3; size: -; V: TRBV6-5; CDR3: CASSLARPSSGSTIYF; DNA: TGTGCCAGCAGTCTTGCAAGGCCGTCCTCTGGAAGCACCATATATTTT
D: -; length: 13; J: TRBJ1-5; size: -; V: TRBV27; CDR3: CASSLGPAQPQHF; DNA: TGTGCCAGCAGTTTGGGCCCAGCCCAGCCCCAGCATTTT
D: TRBD2; length: 16; J: TRBJ2-7; size: few; V: TRBV7-2; CDR3: CASSLAGLAGGSRQYF; DNA: TGTGCCAGCAGCTTAGCAGGACTAGCGGGAGGGTCGCGGCAGTACTTC
D: TRBD2; length: 17; J: TRBJ2-3; size: few; V: TRBV20-1; CDR3: CSAPRTSGRALLDTQYF; DNA: TGCAGTGCTCCCCGGACTAGCGGGAGGGCACTTTTAGATACGCAGTATTTT
D: -; length: 12; J: TRBJ1-1; size: -; V: TRBV20-1; CDR3: CSARTRGPEAFF; DNA: TGCAGTGCTAGGACCAGGGGCCCTGAAGCTTTCTTT
D: -; length: 15; J: TRBJ2-3; size: -; V: TRBV5-1; CDR3: CASSLPRKYTDTQYF; DNA: TGCGCCAGCAGCTTACCAAGAAAATACACAGATACGCAGTATTTT
D: -; length: 14; J: TRBJ1-5; size: -; V: TRBV2; CDR3: CASSGRKVNQPQHF; DNA: TGTGCCAGCAGTGGCAGAAAGGTGAATCAGCCCCAGCATTTT
D: -; length: 15; J: TRBJ1-5; size: -; V: TRBV7-8; CDR3: CASSSVQGGRQPQHF; DNA: TGTGCCAGCAGCTCTGTACAGGGAGGTCGGCAGCCCCAGCATTTT
D: TRBD1; length: 14; J: TRBJ2-7; size: -; V: TRBV28; CDR3: CASRERTGAYEQYF; DNA: TGTGCCAGCAGGGAGAGGACAGGGGCCTACGAGCAGTACTTC
D: -; length: 16; J: TRBJ1-4; size: few; V: TRBV20-1; CDR3: CSARGRQHYSNEKLFF; DNA: TGCAGTGCTAGAGGGAGACAGCACTACTCTAATGAAAAACTGTTTTTT
D: TRBD1; length: 14; J: TRBJ1-2; size: few; V: TRBV7-2; CDR3: CASSWRDSNYGYTF; DNA: TGTGCCAGCAGCTGGCGGGACAGTAACTATGGCTACACCTTC
D: TRBD1; length: 15; J: TRBJ2-3; size: -; V: TRBV29-1; CDR3: CSVEDTGGRTDTQYF; DNA: TGCAGCGTTGAAGATACAGGGGGAAGGACAGATACGCAGTATTTT
D: -; length: 14; J: TRBJ2-5; size: few; V: TRBV7-9; CDR3: CASSFSRGGETQYF; DNA: TGTGCCAGCAGCTTTAGCAGGGGAGGAGAGACCCAGTACTTC
D: -; length: 17; J: TRBJ1-6; size: few; V: TRBV9; CDR3: CASSVAPMGKGNSPLHF; DNA: TGTGCCAGCAGCGTAGCGCCCATGGGGAAGGGTAATTCACCCCTCCACTTT
D: -; length: 13; J: TRBJ1-2; size: -; V: TRBV27; CDR3: CASSQAGGHGYTF; DNA: TGTGCCAGCAGCCAGGCAGGAGGGCATGGCTACACCTTC
D: -; length: 12; J: TRBJ2-1; size: many; V: TRBV15; CDR3: CATSRDGHEQFF; DNA: TGTGCCACCAGCAGAGACGGCCATGAGCAGTTCTTC
D: TRBD2; length: 15; J: TRBJ2-1; size: -; V: TRBV28; CDR3: CASIGEGPRGNEQFF; DNA: TGTGCCAGCATTGGGGAGGGGCCCCGAGGCAATGAGCAGTTCTTC
D: TRBD2; length: 15; J: TRBJ2-1; size: few; V: TRBV7-2; CDR3: CASSFGTSGRGEQFF; DNA: TGTGCCAGCAGCTTCGGGACTAGCGGGAGGGGTGAGCAGTTCTTC
D: -; length: 12; J: TRBJ2-1; size: few; V: TRBV29-1; CDR3: CSVPGARNEQFF; DNA: TGCAGCGTTCCCGGGGCGCGCAATGAGCAGTTCTTC
D: -; length: 14; J: TRBJ1-2; size: few; V: TRBV20-1; CDR3: CSARRVGTNYGYTF; DNA: TGCAGTGCTAGGAGGGTGGGGACTAACTATGGCTACACCTTC
D: -; length: 13; J: TRBJ2-1; size: -; V: TRBV30; CDR3: CAWSVAYYNEQFF; DNA: TGTGCCTGGAGTGTCGCCTACTACAATGAGCAGTTCTTC
D: -; length: 16; J: TRBJ1-1; size: -; V: TRBV10-2; CDR3: CASRTSDTTYNTEAFF; DNA: TGCGCCAGCAGGACTTCTGATACTACTTATAACACTGAAGCTTTCTTT
D: -; length: 14; J: TRBJ2-5; size: few; V: TRBV20-1; CDR3: CSACPWENQETQYF; DNA: TGCAGTGCTTGTCCGTGGGAAAACCAAGAGACCCAGTACTTC
D: -; length: 16; J: TRBJ2-4; size: -; V: TRBV24-1; CDR3: CATSDPSPVAKNIQYF; DNA: TGTGCCACCAGTGACCCGTCACCAGTAGCCAAAAACATTCAGTACTTC
D: -; length: 12; J: TRBJ2-7; size: -; V: TRBV6-2/TRBV6-3; CDR3: CASSYGTGEQYF; DNA: TGTGCCAGCAGTTACGGAACAGGCGAGCAGTACTTC
D: TRBD1; length: 13; J: TRBJ2-3; size: -; V: TRBV7-2; CDR3: CASTLTGSDTQYF; DNA: TGTGCCAGCACCTTGACAGGGTCAGATACGCAGTATTTT
D: TRBD1; length: 16; J: TRBJ2-3; size: few; V: TRBV13; CDR3: CASSLEWDRSTDTQYF; DNA: TGTGCCAGCAGCTTGGAGTGGGACAGGAGCACAGATACGCAGTATTTT
D: -; length: 13; J: TRBJ2-3; size: few; V: TRBV3-1; CDR3: CASSHRSTDTQYF; DNA: TGTGCCAGCAGCCATAGGAGCACAGATACGCAGTATTTT
D: TRBD2; length: 15; J: TRBJ2-7; size: few; V: TRBV20-1; CDR3: CSTPSGLAASYEQYF; DNA: TGCAGCACGCCTTCCGGACTAGCGGCCTCCTACGAGCAGTACTTC